These 28 T cell receptor beta chains were all obtained from the same sample, sequenced in a study of cytotoxic CD8 clonotypes in ibrutinib-treated CLL. The assay was immunoSEQ multiplex PCR, and TCRdb's table has in-frame clones only and misses some. The repertoire has fewer than 200,000 clones, about four fifths of them found once; the top ten carry about 4.3%. The source was PBMCs, collected after 24 months of ibrutinib treatment. These TCRs come from a human donor with chronic lymphocytic leukemia.

This chain connects TRBV7-2 to TRBJ2-1; D gene uncertain. V dropped 5 bases and J dropped 8 bases, with 13 bases sitting between them. Germline lookup yields CDR1 SGHTA and CDR2 FQGNSA. There are 13 residues in the CDR3. Here the CDR3 reads CASSKIERYEQFF. CDR3 DNA sequence: TGTGCCAGCAGCAAGATCGAGCGTTATGAGCAGTTCTTC. The complete variable domain, with remaining parts taken from reference TRBV7-2 and TRBJ2-1, reads GAGVSQSPSNKVTEKGKDVELRCDPISGHTALYWYRQSLGQGLEFLIYFQGNSAPDKSGLPSDRFSAERTGGSVSTLTIQRTQQEDSAVYLCASSKIERYEQFFGPGTRLTVL.

This clone was seen just once. The rearrangement joins TRBV5-1 to TRBJ1-2; no definite D call. With 0 bases removed from V and 0 bases from J, the gap between germline ends came to 6 bases. The CDR3 contains 14 residues. From germline, CDR1 is SGHRS and CDR2 YFSETQ. The CDR3, as DNA: TGCGCCAGCAGCTTGGAGGTAGCTAACTATGGCTACACCTTC. Amino acid sequence: CASSLEVANYGYTF.

V is TRBV18 and J is TRBJ1-1, with 8 bases identical to TRBD1. There are 14 residues in the CDR3. The V gene's germline CDR1 is KGHSH and CDR2 LQKENI. J was trimmed by 5 bases and V by 4 bases; bases with no gene match: 6. The CDR3 DNA follows: TGTGCCAGCTCACTGACAGGGGAAAGGACTGAAGCTTTCTTT. The encoded protein is CASSLTGERTEAFF.

A note on this clone: The same CDR3 also results from other DNA sequences found in this sample. This chain joins TRBV7-2 and TRBJ1-1, with unresolved D. From germline, CDR1 is SGHTA and CDR2 FQGNSA. This CDR3 has 12 residues. Trimming removed 3 bases at V and 0 bases at J, with 2 bases between. The CDR3 is CASSFLNTEAFF. The CDR3 nucleotides are TGTGCCAGCAGCTTCTTGAACACTGAAGCTTTCTTT.

The chain employs TRBV30 and TRBJ1-1; D unresolved. This CDR3 region has 13 residues. Germline values: CDR1 GTSNPN, CDR2 SVGIG (reference sequence). Trimming stripped 2 bases from V and 5 bases from J, with 12 bases between. The CDR3 reads CAWSWAFGTEAFF. DNA of the CDR3: TGTGCCTGGAGTTGGGCGTTCGGGACTGAAGCTTTCTTT.

The V gene is TRBV5-4, the J gene TRBJ1-3; D remains ambiguous. The CDR3 spans 16 residues. CDR1 and CDR2 (germline): SGHNT, YYREEE (reference sequence). Trimming took off 3 bases at V and 6 bases at J, with 19 bases between the two ends. The CDR3 nucleotides are TGTGCCAGCAGCTCCCGGGGAACGACGGACCTAAACACCATATATTTT. It is translated as CASSSRGTTDLNTIYF.

The chain uses TRBV18 and TRBJ1-1; D ambiguous. Germline V gene lookup returns CDR1 KGHSH and CDR2 LQKENI. CDR3 size: 14 residues. Trimming removed 3 bases from V and 1 base from J, with 9 bases in between. The CDR3 nucleotides are TGTGCCAGCTCACCCGGACGGAAGAACACTGAAGCTTTCTTT. Translating gives CASSPGRKNTEAFF.

This clone was found a few times. This chain connects TRBV7-6 to TRBJ1-2; possible D gene TRBD1, 6 bases. This CDR3 comprises 13 residues. Germline V CDR1 and CDR2: SGHVS, FNYEAQ. V was clipped by 1 base and J by 7 bases, with 10 bases between them. The CDR3 is CASSLERGFGYTF. The CDR3 DNA follows: TGTGCCAGCAGCTTAGAAAGGGGGTTTGGCTACACCTTC. The variable domain in full, with the rest retrieved from reference TRBV7-6 and TRBJ1-2, is GAGVSQSPRYKVTKRGQDVALRCDPISGHVSLYWYRQALGQGPEFLTYFNYEAQQDKSGLPNDRFSAERPEGSISTLTIQRTEQRDSAMYRCASSLERGFGYTFGSGTRLTVV.

V usage is TRBV4-2 and J usage is TRBJ2-7; 8 nucleotides align to TRBD1. The CDR3 sequence is 14 residues long. V gave up 2 bases and J gave up 4 bases; unmatched junction bases: 4. Germline V lookup: CDR1 LGHNA, CDR2 YNFKEQ. The CDR3 sequence is CASSQSRGQYEQYF. CDR3 in DNA: TGTGCCAGCAGCCAATCCAGGGGGCAGTACGAGCAGTACTTC.

The CDR3 loop is CASSSAVGYGYTF. CDR3 in DNA: TGTGCCAGCAGCTCTGCCGTTGGCTATGGCTACACCTTC. The V and J genes are TRBV7-9 and TRBJ1-2; D is unclear. CDR3 size: 13 residues. The germline V gene encodes CDR1 SEHNR and CDR2 FQNEAQ (reference sequence). Trimming stripped 4 bases from V and 4 bases from J, with 10 bases between.

This chain connects TRBV5-1 to TRBJ1-2, with 8 bases that match TRBD1. There are 16 residues in the CDR3. The ends lost 4 bases at V and 3 bases at J; junction bases unmatched: 11. The germline V gene has CDR1 SGHRS and CDR2 YFSETQ. This CDR3 is CASSPRPGQEYYGYTF. The CDR3 nucleotides read TGCGCCAGCAGCCCCCGACCGGGACAGGAATACTATGGCTACACCTTC.

The rearrangement uses TRBV11-3 and TRBJ2-5; D is undetermined. Germline V gives CDR1 SGHNT, CDR2 YENEEA. The CDR3 consists of 13 residues. V shed 3 bases and J shed 4 bases, with 9 bases lying between them. This CDR3 reads CASSLGYRETQYF. The CDR3 DNA follows: TGTGCCAGCAGCTTGGGGTACAGAGAGACCCAGTACTTC.

Notes on this clone: The limits of the CDR3 on the DNA are not certain, so only TCRdb's listed CDR3 is given. This sequence joins TRBV12-1 and TRBJ2-7; the D call in the table, TRBD1, was not verified against the DNA. TRBV12-1 is assigned pseudogene status. 19 amino acids form the CDR3, both terminal residues included. The CDR3 sequence is CASSFALGNRTGGIYEQYF.

This sequence joins TRBV6-4 and TRBJ2-1; 12 bases are a match to TRBD1. This CDR3 spans 14 amino acids. J lost 8 bases, V lost 5 bases, and 4 bases had no gene match. Germline loops: CDR1 MRHNA, CDR2 SNTAGT. In DNA form, the CDR3 reads TGTGCCAGCAGTCTCGGGACAGGGGGCCATGAGCAGTTCTTC. It codes for CASSLGTGGHEQFF.

The chain combines TRBV11-3 with TRBJ2-1, with 8 bases that match TRBD2. CDR1 SGHNT and CDR2 YENEEA come from the germline V gene. This CDR3 region has 15 residues. V lost 5 bases to trimming and J lost 6 bases; unmatched junction nucleotides: 9. Written as DNA, the CDR3 is TGTGCCAGCAGCCTCGGGAATAGCGGGACCAATGAGCAGTTCTTC. Translating it yields CASSLGNSGTNEQFF. Variable domain in full (rest from reference TRBV11-3 and TRBJ2-1): EAGVVQSPRYKIIEKKQPVAFWCNPISGHNTLYWYLQNLGQGPELLIRYENEEAVDDSQLPKDRFSAERLKGVDSTLKIQPAELGDSAVYLCASSLGNSGTNEQFFGPGTRLTVL.

V usage is TRBV6-6 and J usage is TRBJ1-2, with unresolved D. CDR3 length equals 12 residues. Trimming removed 5 bases from V and 6 bases from J, with 10 bases in between. Germline CDR1 is MNHNY and CDR2 is SVGAGI (reference sequence). CDR3 sequence reads: CASSRGEDGYTF. In DNA, the CDR3 is TGTGCCAGCAGTCGCGGGGAGGATGGCTACACCTTC.

As to this clone: This may arise from a read error, as a much more abundant clone is one base away. The CDR3 region has the DNA TGTGCCAGCAGTTGGGGGAGCAATCAGCCCCAGCATTTT. This sequence encodes CASSWGSNQPQHF. The gene calls are TRBV28 and TRBJ1-5; the D gene is possibly TRBD1 (5 bases). The CDR3 totals 13 residues. Germline loops: CDR1 MDHEN, CDR2 SYDVKM. V lost 4 bases and J 1 base, leaving 5 bases between the germline ends.

The chain carries TRBV7-9 and TRBJ2-1, with a possible D match to TRBD2 (5 bases). The V gene's germline CDR1 is SEHNR and CDR2 FQNEAQ (reference sequence). The ends were cut back, 6 bases at V and 0 bases at J, with 9 bases in the middle. The CDR3 contains 14 residues. The CDR3 bases are TGTGCCAGCAGACTAAGCGGCTCCTACAATGAGCAGTTCTTC. Translated, it gives CASRLSGSYNEQFF.

The chain has TRBV7-2 and TRBJ2-5; D ambiguous. V was shortened by 3 bases and J by 0 bases, with 5 bases between the two germline ends. This CDR3 contains 13 residues. Germline CDR1 and CDR2: SGHTA and FQGNSA. This CDR3 reads CASSFGYQETQYF. CDR3 coding DNA: TGTGCCAGCAGCTTCGGGTACCAAGAGACCCAGTACTTC. Drawing the rest from reference TRBV7-2 and TRBJ2-5, the complete variable domain is GAGVSQSPSNKVTEKGKDVELRCDPISGHTALYWYRQSLGQGLEFLIYFQGNSAPDKSGLPSDRFSAERTGGSVSTLTIQRTQQEDSAVYLCASSFGYQETQYFGPGTRLLVL.

The rearrangement uses TRBV7-2 and TRBJ1-5; D call uncertain. The germline V gene encodes CDR1 SGHTA and CDR2 FQGNSA. The CDR3 sequence is 14 residues long. V was clipped by 1 base and J by 2 bases, with 6 bases between them. The CDR3 DNA reads as TGTGCCAGCAGCTTAGGACACCGCAATCAGCCCCAGCATTTT. Amino acid sequence: CASSLGHRNQPQHF.

This clone was picked up a small number of times. The rearrangement uses TRBV28 and TRBJ2-3; D is unclear. CDR3 size: 18 residues. Per germline, CDR1 MDHEN and CDR2 SYDVKM. Trimming left V 1 base short and J 0 bases short, with 17 bases between. CDR3: CASSLFTGGATSTDTQYF. The CDR3 DNA is TGTGCCAGCAGTTTATTCACCGGTGGAGCGACTAGCACAGATACGCAGTATTTT.

J is TRBJ1-4 and V is TRBV9, with D perhaps TRBD1 (5 bases). Deletions cut 2 bases from V and 10 bases from J, with 18 bases between. The CDR3 runs to 15 residues. Germline V lookup: CDR1 SGDLS, CDR2 YYNGEE. For the CDR3, the DNA is TGTGCCAGCAGCGTGTCAGGCACCTTCGGGGGAAAACTGTTTTTT. This codes for CASSVSGTFGGKLFF.

Worth noting for this clone: Compared with germline, one end of the junction differs, possibly owing to a read error. The rearrangement links TRBV14 to TRBJ2-5, with D possibly TRBD2 on 6 matching bases. Germline CDR1 is SGHDN and CDR2 is FVKESK. There are 13 residues in the CDR3. The CDR3 coding sequence is TGTGCCAGCAGCCCGGGACTGCAAGGGACCCAGTACTTC. Translation gives CASSPGLQGTQYF.

V gene TRBV2 combines with J gene TRBJ2-7; D unclear. The CDR3 is made up of 11 amino acids. Germline CDR1 reads SNHLY; CDR2 reads FYNNEI. V was trimmed by 7 bases and J by 4 bases, leaving 8 bases between them. CDR3: CASNFYYEQYF. The CDR3 bases are TGTGCCAGCAACTTCTATTACGAGCAGTACTTC.

The chain uses TRBV7-3 and TRBJ2-7; D perhaps matches TRBD1 (6 bases). This CDR3 is 13 amino acids long. The germline V gene encodes CDR1 SGHTA and CDR2 FQGTGA. The V end was cut by 4 bases, the J end by 6 bases, with 13 bases between. The CDR3 DNA sequence: TGTGCCAGCAGCTACTCAGGGGTCGCCGAGCAGTACTTC. It encodes CASSYSGVAEQYF.

The genes are TRBV19 and TRBJ1-2; D not certain. Looked up from germline, CDR1 is LNHDA and CDR2 is SQIVND (reference sequence). The CDR3 runs 15 residues. V was trimmed by 6 bases and J by 0 bases, leaving 14 bases between them. CDR3 residues: CASSVAATPNYGYTF. The CDR3 DNA is TGTGCCAGTAGCGTCGCGGCAACCCCTAACTATGGCTACACCTTC.

J is TRBJ1-2 and V is TRBV19, with D possibly matching TRBD1 (5 bases). Germline CDR1 LNHDA, CDR2 SQIVND (reference sequence). This CDR3 comprises 13 residues. V lost 6 bases, J lost 8 bases, and 16 bases lay in between. This CDR3 reads CASSITGDWGYTF. Here the CDR3 DNA reads TGTGCCAGTAGCATAACAGGCGACTGGGGCTACACCTTC.

The rearrangement joins TRBV7-2 to TRBJ1-2; D ambiguous. The CDR3 has 13 residues. Germline-derived CDR1 and CDR2 are SGHTA and FQGNSA. V lost 1 base, J lost 5 bases, and 8 bases lay in between. The CDR3 coding sequence is TGTGCCAGCAGCTTAGAATTAGGGTATGGCTACACCTTC. Its protein product is CASSLELGYGYTF.